This TCR beta chain was captured in a study of T cells in Graves' hyperthyroidism and ophthalmopathy. Study results and caveats: Ophthalmopathy could be told apart from stable hyperthyroidism with a 13 V-J model. Clonotypes that were expanded in thyroid above 0.001 mostly appeared in blood too.

The CDR3 has 12 residues. Authors of the study amplified TCR beta CDR3 regions from RNA transcripts. The HTBI primer set was used in a first-round RT-PCR of the TCR CDR3. TCRdb used MiXCR to reprocess the multiplex PCR reads, holding one entry per CDR3 protein. The top ten clones hold around 7.7% of a sample with about 610,000 distinct CDR3 sequences, 46% of them seen once. This clonotype was counted a few times. Its antigen is still unknown. One end of the junction is discordant with germline, which a read error may explain. Diagnosis of hyperthyroidism was new in patients aged 18 to 65, and its duration was under 2 months. The diagnostic basis comprised clinical symptoms, serum thyroxine and TRAb, thyroid ultrasound and orbital computed tomography.

Specimen: peripheral blood or thyroid tissue (not recorded which). This TCR was sampled from a woman aged 18-29 years with Graves' hyperthyroidism. The chain carries TRBV12-3 or TRBV12-4 and TRBJ2-2; no clear D. The DNA for the CDR3 is TGTGCCAGCAGATTAGGACGGGGGGAGCTGTTTTTT. Translating it yields CASRLGRGELFF.